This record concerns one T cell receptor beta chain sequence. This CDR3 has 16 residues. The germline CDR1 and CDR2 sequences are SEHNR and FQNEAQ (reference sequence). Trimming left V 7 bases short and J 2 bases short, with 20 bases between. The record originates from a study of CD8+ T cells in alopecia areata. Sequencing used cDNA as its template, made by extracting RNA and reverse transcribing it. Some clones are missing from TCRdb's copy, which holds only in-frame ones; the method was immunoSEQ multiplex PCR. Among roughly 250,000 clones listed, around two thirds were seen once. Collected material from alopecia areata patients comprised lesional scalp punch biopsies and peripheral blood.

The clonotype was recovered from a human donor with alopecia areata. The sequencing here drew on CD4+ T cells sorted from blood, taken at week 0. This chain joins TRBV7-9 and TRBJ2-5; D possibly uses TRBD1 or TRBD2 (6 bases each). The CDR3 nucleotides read TGTGCCAGCACCCTTAGGAGGGACACTGTACAAGAGACCCAGTACTTC. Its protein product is CASTLRRDTVQETQYF. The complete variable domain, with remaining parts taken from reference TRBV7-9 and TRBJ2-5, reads DTGVSQNPRHKITKRGQNVTFRCDPISEHNRLYWYRQTLGQGPEFLTYFQNEAQLEKSRLLSDRFSAERPKGSFSTLEIQRTEQGDSAMYLCASTLRRDTVQETQYFGPGTRLLVL.